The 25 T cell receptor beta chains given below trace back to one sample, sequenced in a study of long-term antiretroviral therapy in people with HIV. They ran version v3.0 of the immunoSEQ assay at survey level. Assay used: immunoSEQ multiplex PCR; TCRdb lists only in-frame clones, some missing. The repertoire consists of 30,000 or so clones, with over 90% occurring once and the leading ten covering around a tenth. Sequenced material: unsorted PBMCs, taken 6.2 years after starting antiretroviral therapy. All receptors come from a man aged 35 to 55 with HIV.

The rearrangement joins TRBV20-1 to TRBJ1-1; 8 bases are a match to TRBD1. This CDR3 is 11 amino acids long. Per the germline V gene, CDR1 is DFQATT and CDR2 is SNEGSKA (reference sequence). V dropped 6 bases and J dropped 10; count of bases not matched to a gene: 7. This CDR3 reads CSARQGIGAFF. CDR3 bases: TGCAGTGCCAGACAGGGGATCGGAGCTTTCTTT.

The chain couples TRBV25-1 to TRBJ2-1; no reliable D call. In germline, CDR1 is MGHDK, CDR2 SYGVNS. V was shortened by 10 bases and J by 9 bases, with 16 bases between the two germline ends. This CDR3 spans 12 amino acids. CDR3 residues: CANSGPRGEQFF. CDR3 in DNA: TGTGCCAATTCTGGACCCCGCGGTGAGCAGTTCTTC. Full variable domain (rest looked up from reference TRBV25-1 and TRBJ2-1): EADIYQTPRYLVIGTGKKITLECSQTMGHDKMYWYQQDPGMELHLIHYSYGVNSTEKGDLSSESTVSRIRTEHFPLTLESARPSHTSQYLCANSGPRGEQFFGPGTRLTVL.

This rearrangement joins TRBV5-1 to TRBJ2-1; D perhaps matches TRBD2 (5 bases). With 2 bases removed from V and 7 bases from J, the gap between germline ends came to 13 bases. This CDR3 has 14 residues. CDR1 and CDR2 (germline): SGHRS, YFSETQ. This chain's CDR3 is CASSFSWTQNEQFF. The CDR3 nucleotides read TGCGCCAGCAGCTTCTCATGGACTCAGAATGAGCAGTTCTTC.

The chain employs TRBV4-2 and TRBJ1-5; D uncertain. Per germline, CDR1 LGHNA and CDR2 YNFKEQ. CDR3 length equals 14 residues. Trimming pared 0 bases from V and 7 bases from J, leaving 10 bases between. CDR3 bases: TGTGCCAGCAGCCAAGAGTTGAGGGAACAGCCCCAGCATTTT. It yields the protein CASSQELREQPQHF.

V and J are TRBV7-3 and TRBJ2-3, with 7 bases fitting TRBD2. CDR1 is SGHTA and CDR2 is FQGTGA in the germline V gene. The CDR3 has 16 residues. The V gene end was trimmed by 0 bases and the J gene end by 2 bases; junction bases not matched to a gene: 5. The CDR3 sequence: CASSLTAGDLTDTQYF. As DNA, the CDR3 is TGTGCCAGCAGCTTAACGGCGGGAGACCTCACAGATACGCAGTATTTT.

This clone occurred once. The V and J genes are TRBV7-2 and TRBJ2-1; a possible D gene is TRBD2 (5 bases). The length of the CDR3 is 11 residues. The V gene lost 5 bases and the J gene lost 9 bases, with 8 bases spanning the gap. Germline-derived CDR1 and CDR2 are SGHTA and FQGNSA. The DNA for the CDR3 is TGTGCCAGCAGCCCACGGGGTGAGCAGTTCTTC. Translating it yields CASSPRGEQFF.

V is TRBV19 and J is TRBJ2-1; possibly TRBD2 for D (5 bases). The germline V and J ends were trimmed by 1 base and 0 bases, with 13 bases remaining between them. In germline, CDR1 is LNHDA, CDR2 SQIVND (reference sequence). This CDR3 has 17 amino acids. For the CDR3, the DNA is TGTGCCAGTAGTATAGGCCCTAGCTGGAGCTCCTACAATGAGCAGTTCTTC. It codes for CASSIGPSWSSYNEQFF.

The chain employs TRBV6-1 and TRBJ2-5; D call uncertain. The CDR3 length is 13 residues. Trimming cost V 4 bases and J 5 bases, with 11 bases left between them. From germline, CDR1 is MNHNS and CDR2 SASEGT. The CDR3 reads CASSAARVETQYF. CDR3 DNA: TGTGCCAGCAGTGCGGCTAGGGTGGAGACCCAGTACTTC.

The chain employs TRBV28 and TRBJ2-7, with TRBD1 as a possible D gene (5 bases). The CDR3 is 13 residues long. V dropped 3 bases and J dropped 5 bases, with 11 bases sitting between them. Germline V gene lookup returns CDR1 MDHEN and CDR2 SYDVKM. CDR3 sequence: CASSFRGPHEQYF. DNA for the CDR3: TGTGCCAGCAGTTTTAGGGGTCCCCACGAGCAGTACTTC.

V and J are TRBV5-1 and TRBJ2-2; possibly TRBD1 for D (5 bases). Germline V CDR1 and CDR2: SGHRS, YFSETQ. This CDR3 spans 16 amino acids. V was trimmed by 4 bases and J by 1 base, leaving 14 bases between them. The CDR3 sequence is CASSPDTLGNTGELFF. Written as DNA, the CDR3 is TGCGCCAGCAGCCCGGACACCTTGGGGAACACCGGGGAGCTGTTTTTT. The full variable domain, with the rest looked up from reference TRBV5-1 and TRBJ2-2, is KAGVTQTPRYLIKTRGQQVTLSCSPISGHRSVSWYQQTPGQGLQFLFEYFSETQRNKGNFPGRFSGRQFSNSRSEMNVSTLELGDSALYLCASSPDTLGNTGELFFGEGSRLTVL.

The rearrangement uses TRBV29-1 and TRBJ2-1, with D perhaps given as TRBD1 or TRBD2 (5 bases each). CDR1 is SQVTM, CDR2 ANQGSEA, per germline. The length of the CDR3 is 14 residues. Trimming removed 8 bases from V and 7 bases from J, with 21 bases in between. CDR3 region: CSFRGVFTGNEQFF. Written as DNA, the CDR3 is TGCAGCTTCCGAGGGGTGTTTACGGGTAATGAGCAGTTCTTC.

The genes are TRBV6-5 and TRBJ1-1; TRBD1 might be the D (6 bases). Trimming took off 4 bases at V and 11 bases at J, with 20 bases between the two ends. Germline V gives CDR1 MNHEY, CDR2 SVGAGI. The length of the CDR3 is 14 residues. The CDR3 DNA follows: TGTGCCAGCAGTTTTCGAGTAGGGGGTTCTCCGGCTTTCTTT. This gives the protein CASSFRVGGSPAFF.

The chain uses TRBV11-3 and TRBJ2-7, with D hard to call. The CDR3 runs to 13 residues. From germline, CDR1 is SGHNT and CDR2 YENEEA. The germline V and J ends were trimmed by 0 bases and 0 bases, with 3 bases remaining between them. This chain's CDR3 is CASSLDSSYEQYF. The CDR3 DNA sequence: TGTGCCAGCAGCTTAGATTCCTCCTACGAGCAGTACTTC.

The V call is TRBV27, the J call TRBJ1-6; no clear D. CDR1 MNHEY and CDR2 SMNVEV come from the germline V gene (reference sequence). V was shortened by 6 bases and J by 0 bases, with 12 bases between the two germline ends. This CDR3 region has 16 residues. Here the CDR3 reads CASRTLLSSYNSPLHF. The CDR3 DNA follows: TGTGCCAGCAGGACCCTACTTAGCTCCTATAATTCACCCCTCCACTTT.

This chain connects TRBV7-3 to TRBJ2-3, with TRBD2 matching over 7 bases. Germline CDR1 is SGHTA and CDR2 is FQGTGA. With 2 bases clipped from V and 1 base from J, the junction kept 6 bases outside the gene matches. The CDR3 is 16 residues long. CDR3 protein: CASSLSLAGGTDTQYF. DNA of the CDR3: TGTGCCAGCAGCTTATCCCTTGCGGGAGGCACAGATACGCAGTATTTT.

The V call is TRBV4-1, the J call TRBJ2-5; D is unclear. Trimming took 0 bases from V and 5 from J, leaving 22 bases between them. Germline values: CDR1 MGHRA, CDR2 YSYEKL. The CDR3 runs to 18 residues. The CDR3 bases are TGCGCCAGCAGCCAAGAACCCTTGGGTTCCGCTAGAGAGGAGACCCAGTACTTC. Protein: CASSQEPLGSAREETQYF.

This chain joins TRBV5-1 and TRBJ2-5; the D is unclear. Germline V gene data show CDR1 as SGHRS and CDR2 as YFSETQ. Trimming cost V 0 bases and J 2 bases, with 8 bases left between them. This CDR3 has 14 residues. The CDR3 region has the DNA TGCGCCAGCAGCTTGGAAGGCGAACAAGAGACCCAGTACTTC. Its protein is CASSLEGEQETQYF.

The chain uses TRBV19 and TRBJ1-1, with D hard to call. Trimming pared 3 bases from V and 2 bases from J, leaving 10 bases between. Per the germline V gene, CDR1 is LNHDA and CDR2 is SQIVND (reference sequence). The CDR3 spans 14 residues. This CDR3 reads CASSIVGTNTEAFF. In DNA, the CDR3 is TGTGCCAGTAGTATTGTGGGAACAAACACTGAAGCTTTCTTT.

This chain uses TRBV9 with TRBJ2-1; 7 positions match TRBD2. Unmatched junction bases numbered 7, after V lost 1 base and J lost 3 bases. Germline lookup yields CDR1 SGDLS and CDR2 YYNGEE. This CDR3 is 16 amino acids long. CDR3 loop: CASSVTQASGYNEQFF. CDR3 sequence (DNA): TGTGCCAGCAGCGTAACTCAGGCTAGCGGCTACAATGAGCAGTTCTTC.

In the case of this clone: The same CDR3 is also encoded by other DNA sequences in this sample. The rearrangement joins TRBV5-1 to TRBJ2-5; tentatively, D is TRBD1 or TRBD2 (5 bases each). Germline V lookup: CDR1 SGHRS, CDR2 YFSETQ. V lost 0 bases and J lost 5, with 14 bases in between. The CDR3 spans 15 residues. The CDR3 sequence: CASSLAGLAGETQYF. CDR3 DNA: TGCGCCAGCAGCTTGGCAGGGCTCGCGGGCGAGACCCAGTACTTC.

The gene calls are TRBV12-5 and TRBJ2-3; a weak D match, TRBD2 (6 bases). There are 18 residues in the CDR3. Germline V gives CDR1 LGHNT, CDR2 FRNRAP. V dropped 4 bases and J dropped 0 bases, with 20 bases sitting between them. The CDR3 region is CASGSGLQNILSTDTQYF. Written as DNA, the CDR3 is TGTGCTAGTGGTTCGGGACTGCAAAACATTCTCAGCACAGATACGCAGTATTTT. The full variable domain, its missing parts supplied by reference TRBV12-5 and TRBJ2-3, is DARVTQTPRHKVTEMGQEVTMRCQPILGHNTVFWYRQTMMQGLELLAYFRNRAPLDDSGMPKDRFSAEMPDATLATLKIQPSEPRDSAVYFCASGSGLQNILSTDTQYFGPGTRLTVL.

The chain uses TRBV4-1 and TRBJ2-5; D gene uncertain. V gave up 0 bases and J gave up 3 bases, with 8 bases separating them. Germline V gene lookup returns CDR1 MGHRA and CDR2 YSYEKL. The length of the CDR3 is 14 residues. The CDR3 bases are TGCGCCAGCAGCCAAGATTCAGCGAAAGAGACCCAGTACTTC. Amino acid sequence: CASSQDSAKETQYF.

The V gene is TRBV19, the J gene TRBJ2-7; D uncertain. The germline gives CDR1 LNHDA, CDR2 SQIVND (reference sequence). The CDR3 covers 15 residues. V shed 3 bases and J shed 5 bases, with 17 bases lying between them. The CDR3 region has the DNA TGTGCCAGTAGTATGGGCCAACGAGCTTCTAACGAGCAGTACTTC. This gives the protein CASSMGQRASNEQYF.

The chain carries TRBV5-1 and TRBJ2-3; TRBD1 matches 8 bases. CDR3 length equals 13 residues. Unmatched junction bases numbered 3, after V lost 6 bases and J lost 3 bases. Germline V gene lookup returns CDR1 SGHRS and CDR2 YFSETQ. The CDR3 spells CASNNRGTDTQYF. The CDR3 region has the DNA TGCGCCAGCAATAACAGGGGGACAGATACGCAGTATTTT.

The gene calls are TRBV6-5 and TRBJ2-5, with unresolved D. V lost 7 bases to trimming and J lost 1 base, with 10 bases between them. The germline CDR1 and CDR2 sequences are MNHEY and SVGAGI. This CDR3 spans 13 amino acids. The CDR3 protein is CASTKTGQETQYF. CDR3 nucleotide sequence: TGTGCCAGCACCAAGACTGGCCAAGAGACCCAGTACTTC.